The 26 T cell receptor beta chains below were found in one sample sequenced in a study of cytotoxic CD8 clonotypes in ibrutinib-treated CLL. Libraries were prepared by immunoSEQ multiplex PCR; TCRdb keeps only in-frame clonotypes and omits some of them. The table lists about 56,000 clones, roughly 50% of them singletons. Source: PBMCs, taken after 24 months of ibrutinib treatment. The origin of the receptors is a human donor with chronic lymphocytic leukemia.

This clone has ten or more counts. The J gene is TRBJ2-7, the V gene TRBV7-6, with 10 bases fitting TRBD2. Germline V gene lookup returns CDR1 SGHVS and CDR2 FNYEAQ. This CDR3 region has 16 residues. J gave up 3 bases and V 5 bases, and 10 bases lay outside the gene matches. The CDR3 DNA is TGTGCCAGCAGCCGACTGACTAGCGGGTTTGACTACGAGCAGTACTTC. Encoded protein: CASSRLTSGFDYEQYF.

This clone was counted a few times. Other DNA sequences in the same sample also yield this CDR3. The chain recombines TRBV18 with TRBJ2-3; no reliable D call. The V end lost 2 bases, the J end lost 3 bases, and 6 bases lay between the germline ends. Per germline, CDR1 KGHSH and CDR2 LQKENI. This CDR3 comprises 13 residues. As DNA, the CDR3 is TGTGCCAGCTCACCAAGAACGACAGATACGCAGTATTTT. Its protein is CASSPRTTDTQYF.

The chain combines TRBV2 with TRBJ1-1; D uncertain. CDR1 is SNHLY, CDR2 FYNNEI, per germline. V lost 1 base to trimming and J lost 0 bases, with 9 bases between them. The CDR3 spans 15 residues. The CDR3 protein is CASSEVPPMNTEAFF. CDR3 DNA sequence: TGTGCCAGCAGTGAAGTACCGCCGATGAACACTGAAGCTTTCTTT.

This clone appeared once. This chain uses TRBV27 with TRBJ2-7; 13 nucleotides match TRBD2. CDR1 is MNHEY and CDR2 is SMNVEV in the germline V gene (reference sequence). CDR3 length: 18 residues. J gave up 5 bases and V 0 bases, and 10 bases lay outside the gene matches. The CDR3 here is CASSLSEHPGLAGHEQYF. The CDR3 coding sequence is TGTGCCAGCAGTTTATCTGAGCATCCGGGACTAGCGGGACACGAGCAGTACTTC.

This clone has more than one count but fewer than ten. Other DNA sequences of this sample code for an identical CDR3. The chain has TRBV7-2 and TRBJ1-1; D not resolved. Deletions cut 3 bases from V and 1 base from J, with 6 bases between. Germline CDR1 is SGHTA and CDR2 is FQGNSA. CDR3 length: 13 amino acids. The CDR3 region has the DNA TGTGCCAGCAGCTTGGGCAGGAACACTGAAGCTTTCTTT. Protein sequence: CASSLGRNTEAFF.

This clone was seen a few times. The chain joins TRBV28 to TRBJ1-2; D is possibly TRBD1 (6 bases). There are 14 residues in the CDR3. The germline V and J ends were trimmed by 6 bases and 8 bases, with 19 bases remaining between them. The germline gives CDR1 MDHEN, CDR2 SYDVKM. DNA of the CDR3: TGTGCCAGCAGACTCCTACAGGGAGGGCGCGGCTACACCTTC. Protein sequence: CASRLLQGGRGYTF.

The chain combines TRBV5-1 with TRBJ2-2, with 7 nucleotides matching TRBD2. The germline V gene has CDR1 SGHRS and CDR2 YFSETQ. V trimming: 4 bases; J trimming: 7 bases; junction bases outside the gene matches: 10. This CDR3 is 15 amino acids long. The CDR3 protein is CASSGPPGLHGELFF. The CDR3 DNA is TGCGCCAGCAGCGGACCCCCGGGACTACACGGGGAGCTGTTTTTT. Full variable domain (remainder filled in from reference TRBV5-1 and TRBJ2-2): KAGVTQTPRYLIKTRGQQVTLSCSPISGHRSVSWYQQTPGQGLQFLFEYFSETQRNKGNFPGRFSGRQFSNSRSEMNVSTLELGDSALYLCASSGPPGLHGELFFGEGSRLTVL.

V gene TRBV2 combines with J gene TRBJ1-2, with 7 nucleotides matching TRBD1. Germline V gives CDR1 SNHLY, CDR2 FYNNEI. The CDR3 runs to 14 residues. J gave up 7 bases and V 2 bases, and 7 bases lay outside the gene matches. For the CDR3, the DNA is TGTGCCAGCAGTGAAACTGGGCCAGGGGGTGGCTACACCTTC. As protein: CASSETGPGGGYTF.

The chain recombines TRBV5-4 with TRBJ1-2; 10 nucleotides agree with TRBD1. Germline CDR1 is SGHNT and CDR2 is YYREEE (reference sequence). The J segment lost 1 base and the V segment lost 9 bases, leaving 6 bases of the junction unmatched. The CDR3 has 14 residues. CDR3: CATRGDRGNYGYTF. In DNA form, the CDR3 reads TGTGCCACCCGGGGGGACAGGGGTAACTATGGCTACACCTTC.

The chain links TRBV6-1 to TRBJ1-2; D is ambiguous. V was shortened by 7 bases and J by 0 bases, with 6 bases between the two germline ends. The CDR3 has 12 residues. Germline CDR1 is MNHNS and CDR2 is SASEGT. This chain's CDR3 is CASNGANYGYTF. CDR3 nucleotides: TGTGCCAGCAATGGAGCTAACTATGGCTACACCTTC.

V is TRBV27 and J is TRBJ1-6, with 10 bases matching TRBD1. From germline, CDR1 is MNHEY and CDR2 SMNVEV (reference sequence). The CDR3 spans 15 residues. V was pared by 3 bases and J by 9 bases, with 5 bases of the junction left unmatched. DNA for the CDR3: TGTGCCAGCAGTTTTGGAGGGACAGGGGCTTCACCCCTCCACTTT. Protein: CASSFGGTGASPLHF.

This clone occurred a few times. This chain joins TRBV9 and TRBJ1-6; D gene uncertain. Trimming took off 4 bases at V and 7 bases at J, with 9 bases between the two ends. The CDR3 consists of 13 residues. CDR1 SGDLS and CDR2 YYNGEE come from the germline V gene. CDR3 protein: CASSRDGNSPLHF. CDR3 bases: TGTGCCAGCAGCAGAGACGGGAATTCACCCCTCCACTTT.

The rearrangement joins TRBV5-1 to TRBJ2-7, with a tentative D call TRBD2 (5 bases). This CDR3 is 13 amino acids long. Per the germline V gene, CDR1 is SGHRS and CDR2 is YFSETQ. The V gene lost 1 base and the J gene lost 7 bases, with 12 bases spanning the gap. The CDR3 region has the DNA TGCGCCAGCAGCTTGACCCCAACTAGGGAGCAGTACGTC. It specifies CASSLTPTREQYV.

The chain joins TRBV9 to TRBJ1-4, with a possible D match to TRBD1 (6 bases). Trimming stripped 0 bases from V and 8 bases from J, with 17 bases between. In germline, CDR1 is SGDLS, CDR2 YYNGEE. This CDR3 is 16 amino acids long. The CDR3 DNA follows: TGTGCCAGCAGCGTAGGGGTGGGACACCCCCGGGAAAAACTGTTTTTT. As protein: CASSVGVGHPREKLFF.

The chain is built from TRBV27 and TRBJ1-4; tentative D call: TRBD1 (5 bases). The V end lost 3 bases, the J end lost 10 bases, and 9 bases lay between the germline ends. Germline loops: CDR1 MNHEY, CDR2 SMNVEV (reference sequence). This CDR3 region has 12 residues. The DNA of the CDR3 is TGTGCCAGCAGTTTTCGGCAGGGAAAACTGTTTTTT. Protein sequence: CASSFRQGKLFF. Full variable domain (outside the CDR3, taken from reference TRBV27 and TRBJ1-4): EAQVTQNPRYLITVTGKKLTVTCSQNMNHEYMSWYRQDPGLGLRQIYYSMNVEVTDKGDVPEGYKVSRKEKRNFPLILESPSPNQTSLYFCASSFRQGKLFFGSGTQLSVL.

V usage is TRBV15 and J usage is TRBJ1-2, with no clear D. Between the trimmed V and J ends, which lost 1 base and 8 bases, there was a span of 23 bases. The CDR3 totals 17 residues. Germline V gene lookup returns CDR1 LNHNV and CDR2 YYDKDF (reference sequence). The CDR3 bases are TGTGCCACCAGCAGAGGGAAGAGGGCCCTTTCCGCCGGAGGCTACACCTTC. As protein: CATSRGKRALSAGGYTF. The variable domain in full, with the rest retrieved from reference TRBV15 and TRBJ1-2, is DAMVIQNPRYQVTQFGKPVTLSCSQTLNHNVMYWYQQKSSQAPKLLFHYYDKDFNNEADTPDNFQSRRPNTSFCFLDIRSPGLGDTAMYLCATSRGKRALSAGGYTFGSGTRLTVV.

The V gene is TRBV19, the J gene TRBJ1-1; possibly TRBD1 for D (6 bases). Between the trimmed V and J ends, which lost 5 bases and 7 bases, there was a span of 11 bases. This CDR3 region has 12 residues. Germline V gives CDR1 LNHDA, CDR2 SQIVND (reference sequence). The CDR3 nucleotides read TGTGCCAGTAGTGAGGGGGGGCGTGAAGCTTTCTTT. Amino acids: CASSEGGREAFF. Based on the CDR3 plus reference TRBV19 and TRBJ1-1, the full variable domain is DGGITQSPKYLFRKEGQNVTLSCEQNLNHDAMYWYRQDPGQGLRLIYYSQIVNDFQKGDIAEGYSVSREKKESFPLTVTSAQKNPTAFYLCASSEGGREAFFGQGTRLTVV.

The V call is TRBV7-9, the J call TRBJ2-5; TRBD2 matches 8 bases. The germline V gene encodes CDR1 SEHNR and CDR2 FQNEAQ (reference sequence). The J segment lost 1 base and the V segment lost 5 bases, leaving 9 bases of the junction unmatched. This CDR3 is 16 amino acids long. The CDR3 loop reads CASSPRGSGAQETQYF. In DNA, the CDR3 is TGTGCCAGCAGCCCCAGGGGTAGCGGGGCCCAAGAGACCCAGTACTTC. The full variable domain, completed using reference TRBV7-9 and TRBJ2-5, is DTGVSQNPRHKITKRGQNVTFRCDPISEHNRLYWYRQTLGQGPEFLTYFQNEAQLEKSRLLSDRFSAERPKGSFSTLEIQRTEQGDSAMYLCASSPRGSGAQETQYFGPGTRLLVL.

The gene calls are TRBV11-2 and TRBJ2-7, with 8 bases aligning to TRBD1. V trimming: 1 base; J trimming: 3 bases; junction bases outside the gene matches: 2. The germline V gene has CDR1 SGHAT and CDR2 FQNNGV. The CDR3 contains 14 residues. CDR3 DNA sequence: TGTGCCAGCAGCTTAGCGGGGACAGGCTACGAGCAGTACGTC. Its translation: CASSLAGTGYEQYV.

The gene calls are TRBV2 and TRBJ2-7, with D perhaps TRBD1 (5 bases). V was trimmed by 6 bases and J by 6 bases, leaving 18 bases between them. Germline lookup yields CDR1 SNHLY and CDR2 FYNNEI. The CDR3 runs 14 residues. The CDR3 nucleotides read TGTGCCAGCAGCCCCGGAAGGGATAGGGGCGAGCAGTACGTC. Its protein is CASSPGRDRGEQYV.

This clone has a count of ten or more. The gene calls are TRBV27 and TRBJ2-7; 8 positions agree with TRBD1. This CDR3 is built from 13 residues. In germline, CDR1 is MNHEY, CDR2 SMNVEV (reference sequence). Germline trimming cut 6 bases from V and 3 bases from J; bases unmatched to any gene: 4. The CDR3 region is CASSYGQGYEQYV. The DNA for the CDR3 is TGTGCCAGCAGCTATGGACAGGGCTACGAGCAGTACGTC.

The chain carries TRBV19 and TRBJ2-1; perhaps TRBD1 as D (6 bases). CDR3 size: 15 residues. V was clipped by 3 bases and J by 8 bases, with 17 bases between them. Germline V gene lookup returns CDR1 LNHDA and CDR2 SQIVND (reference sequence). This chain's CDR3 is CASSIRGGPLDEQFF. DNA of the CDR3: TGTGCCAGTAGTATCAGGGGTGGGCCGTTGGATGAGCAGTTCTTC.

This clone was seen ten or more times. DNA of the CDR3: TGTGCCAGTCAAATCGGCGGCTATAGCAATCAGCCCCAGCATTTT. It yields the protein CASQIGGYSNQPQHF. The J gene is TRBJ1-5, the V gene TRBV19; D call uncertain. V dropped 8 bases and J dropped 0 bases, with 14 bases sitting between them. Per germline, CDR1 LNHDA and CDR2 SQIVND (reference sequence). CDR3 size: 15 residues.

In its sample, this clone was seen a few times. This rearrangement joins TRBV6-5 to TRBJ2-7; the D gene could be TRBD1 or TRBD2 (5 bases each). CDR1 is MNHEY and CDR2 is SVGAGI in the germline V gene. CDR3 length: 14 amino acids. The V end lost 5 bases, the J end lost 4 bases, and 15 bases lay between the germline ends. CDR3 amino acids: CASSAQAGTYEQYF. CDR3 nucleotide sequence: TGTGCCAGCAGTGCCCAAGCCGGGACGTACGAGCAGTACTTC.

J is TRBJ1-5 and V is TRBV6-1; maybe TRBD1 (5 bases). Trimming pared 2 bases from V and 7 bases from J, leaving 12 bases between. Germline V gene data show CDR1 as MNHNS and CDR2 as SASEGT. The CDR3 has 14 amino acids. The CDR3 protein is CASSESVTAQPQHF. CDR3 bases: TGTGCCAGCAGTGAATCCGTGACAGCACAGCCCCAGCATTTT.

This chain joins TRBV9 and TRBJ2-1; D is possibly TRBD2 (6 bases). The CDR3 is 13 residues long. The germline V gene encodes CDR1 SGDLS and CDR2 YYNGEE. Trimming took 1 base from V and 7 from J, leaving 9 bases between them. CDR3 region: CASSVLAGNEQFF. In nucleotides, the CDR3 is TGTGCCAGCAGCGTATTGGCGGGGAATGAGCAGTTCTTC.